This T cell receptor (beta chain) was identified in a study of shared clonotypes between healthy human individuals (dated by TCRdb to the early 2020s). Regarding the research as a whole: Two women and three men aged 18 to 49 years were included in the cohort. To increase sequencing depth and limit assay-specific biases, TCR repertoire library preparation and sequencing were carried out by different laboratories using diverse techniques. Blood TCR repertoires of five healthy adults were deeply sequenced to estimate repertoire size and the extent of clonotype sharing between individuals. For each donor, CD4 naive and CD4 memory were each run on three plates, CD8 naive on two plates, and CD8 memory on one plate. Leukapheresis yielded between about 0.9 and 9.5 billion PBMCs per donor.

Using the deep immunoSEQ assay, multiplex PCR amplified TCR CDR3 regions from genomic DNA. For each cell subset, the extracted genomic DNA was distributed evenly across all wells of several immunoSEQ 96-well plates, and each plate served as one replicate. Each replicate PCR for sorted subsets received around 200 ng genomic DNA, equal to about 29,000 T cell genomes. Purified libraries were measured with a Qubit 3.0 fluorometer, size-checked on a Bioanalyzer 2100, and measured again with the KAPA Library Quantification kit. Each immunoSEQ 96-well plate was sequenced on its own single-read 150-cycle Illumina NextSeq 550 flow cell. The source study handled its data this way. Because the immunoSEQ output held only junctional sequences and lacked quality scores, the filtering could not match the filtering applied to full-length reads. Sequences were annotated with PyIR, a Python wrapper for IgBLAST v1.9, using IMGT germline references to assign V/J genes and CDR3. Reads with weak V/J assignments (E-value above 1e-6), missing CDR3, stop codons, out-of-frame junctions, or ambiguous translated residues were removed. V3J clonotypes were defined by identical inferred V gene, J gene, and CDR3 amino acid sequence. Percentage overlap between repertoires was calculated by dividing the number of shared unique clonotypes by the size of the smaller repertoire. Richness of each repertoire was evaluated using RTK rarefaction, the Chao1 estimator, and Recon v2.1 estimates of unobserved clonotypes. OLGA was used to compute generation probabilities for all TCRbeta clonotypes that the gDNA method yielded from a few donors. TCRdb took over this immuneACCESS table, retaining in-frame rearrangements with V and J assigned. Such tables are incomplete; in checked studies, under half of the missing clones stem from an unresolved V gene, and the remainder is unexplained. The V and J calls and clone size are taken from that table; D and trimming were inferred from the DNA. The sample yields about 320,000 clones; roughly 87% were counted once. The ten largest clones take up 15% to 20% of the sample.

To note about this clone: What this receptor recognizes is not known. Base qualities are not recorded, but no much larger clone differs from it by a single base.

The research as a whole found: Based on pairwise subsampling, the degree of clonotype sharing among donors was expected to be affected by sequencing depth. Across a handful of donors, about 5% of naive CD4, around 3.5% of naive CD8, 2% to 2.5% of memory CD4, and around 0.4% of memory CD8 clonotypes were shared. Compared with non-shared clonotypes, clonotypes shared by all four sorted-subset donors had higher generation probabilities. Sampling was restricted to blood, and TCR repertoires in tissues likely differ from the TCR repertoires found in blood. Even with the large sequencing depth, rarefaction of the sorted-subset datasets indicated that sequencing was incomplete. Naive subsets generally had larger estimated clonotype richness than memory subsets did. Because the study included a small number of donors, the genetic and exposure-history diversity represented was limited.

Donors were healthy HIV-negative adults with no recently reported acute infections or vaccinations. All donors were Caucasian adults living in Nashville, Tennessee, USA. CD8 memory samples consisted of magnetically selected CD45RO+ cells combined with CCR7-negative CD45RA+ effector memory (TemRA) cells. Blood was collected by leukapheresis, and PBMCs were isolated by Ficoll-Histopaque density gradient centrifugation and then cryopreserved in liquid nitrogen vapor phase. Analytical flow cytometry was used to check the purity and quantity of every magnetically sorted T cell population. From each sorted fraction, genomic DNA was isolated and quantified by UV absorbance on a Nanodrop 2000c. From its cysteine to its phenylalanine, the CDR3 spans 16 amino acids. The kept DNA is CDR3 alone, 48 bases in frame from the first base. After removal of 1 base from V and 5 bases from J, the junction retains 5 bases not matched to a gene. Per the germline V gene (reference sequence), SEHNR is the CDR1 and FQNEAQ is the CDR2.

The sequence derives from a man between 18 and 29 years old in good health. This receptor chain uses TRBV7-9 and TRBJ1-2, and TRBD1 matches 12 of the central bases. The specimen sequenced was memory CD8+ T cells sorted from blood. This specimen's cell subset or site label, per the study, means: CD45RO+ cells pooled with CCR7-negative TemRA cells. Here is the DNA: TGTGCCAGCAGCTTAGTCCCGGGACAGGGGGCGTATGGCTACACCTTC. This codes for CASSLVPGQGAYGYTF. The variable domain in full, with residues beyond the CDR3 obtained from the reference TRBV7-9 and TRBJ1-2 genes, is DTGVSQNPRHKITKRGQNVTFRCDPISEHNRLYWYRQTLGQGPEFLTYFQNEAQLEKSRLLSDRFSAERPKGSFSTLEIQRTEQGDSAMYLCASSLVPGQGAYGYTFGSGTRLTVV.